This T cell receptor (beta chain) was sequenced for a study of blood T cell repertoires in COVID-19 (dated by TCRdb to about 2020). About the investigation overall: Samples covering the acute and convalescent phases of COVID-19 were provided by collaborators in the United States, Italy and Spain. The prospective study material was composed of cDNA or gDNA derived from T cells, B-cell-depleted T cells, or PBMCs. Subjects who had been exposed to COVID-19, were actively infected with it, or had recovered from it provided the deeply sampled blood TCRbeta repertoires that made up the dataset. The repertoires were made available in a free public database intended to serve as a resource for research on the immune response to SARS-CoV-2. The samples were drawn from the first 160 participants of the ongoing ImmuneRACE study and from 1,254 subjects provided by 6 global collaborators. Nearly every sample came with metadata listing a de-identified subject ID, COVID-19 status, age in years and sex. Where HLA class I and class II types were available, the types were taken from metadata supplied by the sample provider, not from assay-based typing. General study outcomes and caveats: Clinical and demographic metadata were provided uncurated, with the amount varying by source and participant.

Collaborating institutions collected whole blood in K2EDTA tubes following their own protocols. For TCRbeta analysis, collaborator samples were shipped as frozen whole blood, as isolated PBMCs, or as DNA extracted from either sample type. Trimming removed 0 bases from V and 4 bases from J, leaving 8 bases between the germline ends. Its CDR3 holds 14 amino acids, cysteine through phenylalanine. Only CDR3 DNA remains: 42 bases, in frame from the first base. The germline V gene yields SGHTA for CDR1 and FQGNSA for CDR2. Turning to this clone: This receptor's antigen is unknown. No much larger clone exists at a distance of one base, and base qualities are not known.

TCRbeta CDR3 regions were amplified from genomic DNA by means of the immunoSEQ Assay, a bias-controlled multiplex PCR. From the authors' description of their analysis: The number of nucleated cells in each sample was estimated by amplification of reference gene primers within the assay. To quantify the absolute abundance of each unique TCRbeta CDR3 rearrangement, sequence reads were collapsed and filtered. For each sample, productive Simpson clonality was calculated as the square root of Simpson's diversity index over productive rearrangements. Not all clones reach the TCRdb copy of this immuneACCESS table, which keeps in-frame sequences only. Checked studies attribute under half of the gap to unresolved V genes and leave the rest unexplained. V, J and clone size are taken as reported in that table, and D and trimming were inferred from the DNA itself. This sample has hundreds of thousands of clones in its table, and about nine tenths of those were observed once. In total, the top ten clones hold approximately 1.5% of the sample.

The chain uses TRBV7-2 and TRBJ2-3; the D gene is possibly TRBD2, with 5 bases matching. Sequencing was done on a sample of peripheral blood. The receptor's source is a woman in her 30s with active or convalescent COVID-19. The DNA sequence is TGTGCCAGCAGCTTAGCGAGGGCGGCAGATACGCAGTATTTT. Translated, this gives CASSLARAADTQYF.